This T cell receptor (beta chain) comes out of a study of OX40 agonist ivuxolimab in advanced cancers. Libraries were prepared by immunoSEQ multiplex PCR; TCRdb keeps only in-frame clonotypes and omits some of them. The sample holds about 82,000 clones, 83% seen once. The CDR3 consists of 13 residues. V was cut by 1 base and J by 3 bases, with 4 bases left in between. Germline V gives CDR1 SGHAT, CDR2 FQNNGV. This clone was found a few times. The material was CD4+ or CD8+ T cells sorted from blood, obtained in a trial of the OX40 agonist ivuxolimab. The rearrangement links TRBV11-2 to TRBJ1-5; the D is unclear. This clonotype originated in an adult with an advanced solid tumor such as melanoma, head and neck, liver or kidney cancer. DNA of the CDR3: TGTGCCAGCAGCTTAGGGGACAATCAGCCCCAGCATTTT. It is translated as CASSLGDNQPQHF.